Each of the 28 T cell receptor beta chains below was sequenced from the same sample in a study of T-cell memory formation after mild COVID-19. TCRdb analysed the 5' RACE reads with MiXCR anew, one entry per CDR3 protein. This sample has about 340,000 distinct CDR3 sequences; around an eighth occur once, and the top ten carry about 22%. Material: PBMCs or a T cell subset sorted from them (not recorded which). These receptors were taken from a man younger than 30 who had mild COVID-19 (a few samples of this study predate the infection). Cell type and time point are not known.

This clonotype was seen a handful of times. The J gene is TRBJ1-4, the V gene TRBV5-1; 10 bases align to TRBD1. The CDR3 extends over 15 amino acids. V was clipped by 2 bases and J by 8 bases; unmatched bases: 6. Germline-derived CDR1 and CDR2 are SGHRS and YFSETQ. Here the CDR3 reads CASSFEGQGREKLFF. For the CDR3, the DNA is TGCGCCAGCAGCTTCGAGGGACAGGGGCGGGAAAAACTGTTTTTT.

This clonotype was detected many times. The V gene is TRBV5-6, the J gene TRBJ1-4; D remains ambiguous. CDR3 size: 14 residues. The ends were cut back, 4 bases at V and 0 bases at J, with 7 bases in the middle. Germline CDR1 SGHDT, CDR2 YYEEEE. The CDR3 loop reads CASSRRTTNEKLFF. DNA for the CDR3: TGTGCCAGCAGCCGGAGGACAACTAATGAAAAACTGTTTTTT.

This clonotype was detected a few times. The CDR3 bases are TGCAGCGCGGTTATGGAGAATGAAAAACTGTTTTTT. Its protein product is CSAVMENEKLFF. The chain has TRBV29-1 and TRBJ1-4; no clear D. Between the trimmed V and J ends, which lost 7 bases and 5 bases, there was a span of 11 bases. CDR3 size: 12 residues. CDR1 and CDR2 (germline): SQVTM, ANQGSEA.

This clonotype was recorded many times. V usage is TRBV7-2 and J usage is TRBJ1-2; the match to TRBD1 covers 7 bases. Germline trimming cut 5 bases from V and 5 bases from J; bases unmatched to any gene: 14. The CDR3 runs to 16 residues. The germline gives CDR1 SGHTA, CDR2 FQGNSA. CDR3 nucleotides: TGTGCCAGCAGCCCTAGCCCCGGGAACAGGGGATATGGCTACACCTTC. Protein: CASSPSPGNRGYGYTF.

This clonotype was observed a few times. One end of the junction does not line up with germline, which may come from a read error. This sequence joins TRBV11-2 and TRBJ1-2; D gene ambiguous. The CDR3 is made up of 11 amino acids. The V gene's germline CDR1 is SGHAT and CDR2 FQNNGV. CDR3 coding DNA: TGTGCCAGCAGCTCCCAAACTGACGGGTCCTTC. It encodes CASSSQTDGSF.

This clonotype came up a few times. The chain joins TRBV7-2 to TRBJ1-1; TRBD1 might be the D (6 bases). Germline CDR1 and CDR2: SGHTA and FQGNSA. V was trimmed by 8 bases and J by 1 base, leaving 20 bases between them. The CDR3 is 16 residues long. Here the CDR3 DNA reads TGTGCCAGCGGATTAGGCGGGGGGCGAAGGAACACTGAAGCTTTCTTT. Its protein is CASGLGGGRRNTEAFF.

A few counts support this clonotype. The chain links TRBV4-2 to TRBJ1-5; TRBD1 matches at 9 bases. This CDR3 has 15 residues. The germline gives CDR1 LGHNA, CDR2 YNFKEQ. V lost 3 bases, J lost 4 bases, and 4 bases stayed unmatched. In DNA, the CDR3 is TGTGCCAGCAGCCAGGACAGGGGAAGGAATCAGCCCCAGCATTTT. This gives the protein CASSQDRGRNQPQHF.

This clonotype has a handful of counts. The gene calls are TRBV12-3 or TRBV12-4 and TRBJ2-3, with 8 bases aligning to TRBD2. Germline trimming cut 0 bases from V and 6 bases from J; bases unmatched to any gene: 11. The CDR3 length is 17 residues. Here the CDR3 DNA reads TGTGCCAGCAGTTTAGCTCTTGCCGGGGGGGCCGGGGATACGCAGTATTTT. It codes for CASSLALAGGAGDTQYF.

This clonotype was observed a handful of times. The chain joins TRBV27 to TRBJ1-1; 9 bases align to TRBD1. The CDR3 loop spans 14 amino acids. V trimming: 7 bases; J trimming: 1 base; junction bases outside the gene matches: 4. Germline CDR1 and CDR2: MNHEY and SMNVEV (reference sequence). This chain's CDR3 is CASILTGGNTEAFF. CDR3 sequence (DNA): TGTGCCAGCATCTTGACAGGGGGGAACACTGAAGCTTTCTTT.

Only a few counts were recorded for this clonotype. The rearrangement joins TRBV7-8 to TRBJ2-7; D call uncertain. With 1 base removed from V and 6 bases from J, the gap between germline ends came to 13 bases. The CDR3 consists of 14 residues. CDR1 and CDR2 (germline): SGHVS, FQNEAQ. In nucleotides, the CDR3 is TGTGCCAGCAGCTTAGGACCCGGAATCGGCGAGCAGTACGTC. Protein sequence: CASSLGPGIGEQYV.

This clonotype came up a few times. V is TRBV7-9 and J is TRBJ2-7, with 11 bases matching TRBD1. The junction had 3 bases not matched to a gene; V was cut back by 5 bases and J by 0 bases. The CDR3 loop spans 15 amino acids. CDR1 is SEHNR, CDR2 FQNEAQ, per germline (reference sequence). CDR3 in amino acids: CASSRTGGPSYEQYV. CDR3 in DNA: TGTGCCAGCAGCCGGACAGGGGGCCCCTCCTACGAGCAGTACGTC.

This clonotype occurred a few times. The rearrangement uses TRBV6-1 and TRBJ2-7; 10 nucleotides line up with TRBD1. CDR3 length equals 16 residues. Unmatched junction bases numbered 8, after V lost 2 bases and J lost 4 bases. The germline V gene has CDR1 MNHNS and CDR2 SASEGT. The CDR3 DNA is TGTGCCAGCAGTGAATTCCCCGCGGGACAGGGGTACGAGCAGTACTTC. This codes for CASSEFPAGQGYEQYF.

CDR3 loop: CASSLEGTGLYGYTF. CDR3 sequence (DNA): TGTGCCAGCAGCTTAGAGGGGACAGGGTTGTATGGCTACACCTTC. The rearrangement uses TRBV7-2 and TRBJ1-2; 9 bases map to TRBD1. CDR1 is SGHTA, CDR2 FQGNSA, per germline. The J segment lost 5 bases and the V segment lost 1 base, leaving 5 bases of the junction unmatched. The CDR3 contains 15 residues.

V usage is TRBV15 and J usage is TRBJ2-5, with a possible D match to TRBD1 (6 bases). V was cut by 1 base and J by 5 bases, with 14 bases left in between. The CDR3 spans 15 residues. The germline V gene has CDR1 LNHNV and CDR2 YYDKDF (reference sequence). CDR3 amino acids: CATSRVDRPRETQYF. CDR3 in DNA: TGTGCCACCAGCAGAGTGGACAGACCTCGGGAGACCCAGTACTTC.

In this sample, this clonotype turned up a few times. CDR3 coding DNA: TGCAGTGCTAGAGGACAGGGGCAGGAGGTCACTGAAGCTTTCTTT. Protein: CSARGQGQEVTEAFF. This chain uses TRBV20-1 with TRBJ1-1, with 8 bases matching TRBD1. This CDR3 region has 15 residues. V gave up 1 base and J gave up 4 bases; unmatched junction bases: 8. Per germline, CDR1 DFQATT and CDR2 SNEGSKA (reference sequence).

V usage is TRBV9 and J usage is TRBJ1-2, with 7 bases aligning to TRBD1. The CDR3 is made up of 15 amino acids. Germline CDR1 SGDLS, CDR2 YYNGEE. V dropped 4 bases and J dropped 6; count of bases not matched to a gene: 12. The CDR3: CASSIYDRAEDGYTF. CDR3 DNA sequence: TGTGCCAGCAGCATCTATGACAGGGCTGAGGATGGCTACACCTTC.

This clonotype was counted only a few times. The chain uses TRBV7-9 and TRBJ2-7; D might be TRBD2 (7 bases). The CDR3 is made up of 16 amino acids. Trimming shortened V by 5 bases and J by 0 bases, and 17 bases separated the two germline ends. Germline loops: CDR1 SEHNR, CDR2 FQNEAQ (reference sequence). Here the CDR3 DNA reads TGTGCCAGCAGCCCCAGGGGAAGCGGGGACTCCTACGAGCAGTACTTC. Translating gives CASSPRGSGDSYEQYF. The variable domain in full, completed from reference TRBV7-9 and TRBJ2-7, reads DTGVSQNPRHKITKRGQNVTFRCDPISEHNRLYWYRQTLGQGPEFLTYFQNEAQLEKSRLLSDRFSAERPKGSFSTLEIQRTEQGDSAMYLCASSPRGSGDSYEQYFGPGTRLTVT.

This clonotype occurred a few times. This chain's CDR3 is CASSQELNRALIPLHF. The CDR3 region has the DNA TGCGCCAGCAGCCAAGAGTTGAACAGGGCTCTAATACCCCTCCACTTT. V and J are TRBV4-3 and TRBJ1-6; a possible D gene is TRBD1 (6 bases). V was pared by 0 bases and J by 12 bases, with 18 bases between. The germline gives CDR1 LGHNA, CDR2 YSLEER. CDR3 length equals 16 residues.

This clonotype appeared a few times. The rearrangement uses TRBV3-1 and TRBJ2-6; 9 bases line up with TRBD1. V was clipped by 6 bases and J by 4 bases; unmatched bases: 13. Germline V CDR1 and CDR2: LGHDT, YNNKEL (reference sequence). The CDR3 consists of 18 residues. This CDR3 is CASRPGQGPLGGANVLTF. Written as DNA, the CDR3 is TGTGCCAGCAGGCCGGGACAGGGCCCCTTGGGAGGGGCCAACGTCCTGACTTTC.

The chain employs TRBV30 and TRBJ1-1; TRBD1 is a possible D gene (5 bases). CDR1 GTSNPN and CDR2 SVGIG come from the germline V gene (reference sequence). The CDR3 is 14 amino acids. Trimming took off 8 bases at V and 1 base at J, with 17 bases between the two ends. CDR3 in amino acids: CAGTLGLGNTEAFF. The CDR3 nucleotides read TGTGCCGGTACCTTGGGGCTAGGGAACACTGAAGCTTTCTTT.

The chain combines TRBV5-5 with TRBJ1-5, with D possibly being TRBD1 (6 bases). V gave up 4 bases and J gave up 5 bases, with 19 bases separating them. CDR1 and CDR2 (germline): SGHKS, YYEKEE (reference sequence). The CDR3 runs 16 residues. The CDR3 DNA is TGTGCCAGCAGCCTTCGACAGGCACTCTGGTATCAGCCCCAGCATTTT. This gives the protein CASSLRQALWYQPQHF.

In this sample, this clonotype turned up a few times. V gene TRBV4-1 combines with J gene TRBJ2-2, with D possibly being TRBD1 (6 bases). CDR1 and CDR2 (germline): MGHRA, YSYEKL. Trimming shortened V by 1 base and J by 3 bases, and 12 bases separated the two germline ends. This CDR3 is 16 amino acids long. The CDR3 DNA sequence: TGCGCCAGCAGCCAAGGGAGCAGGGGTTACACCGGGGAGCTGTTTTTT. Its protein product is CASSQGSRGYTGELFF.

The chain combines TRBV5-4 with TRBJ1-6; TRBD1 is a possible D gene (5 bases). V was pared by 5 bases and J by 6 bases, with 12 bases between. Germline assignment: CDR1 SGHNT and CDR2 YYREEE (reference sequence). The CDR3 runs to 14 residues. CDR3 region: CASSIPGSNSPLHF. The CDR3 bases are TGTGCCAGCAGTATCCCAGGGAGTAATTCACCCCTCCACTTT.

In this sample, this clonotype turned up once. The chain has TRBV24-1 and TRBJ1-3; D is uncertain. Germline CDR1 KGHDR, CDR2 SFDVKD. This CDR3 has 13 residues. Trimming took 9 bases from V and 2 from J, leaving 10 bases between them. CDR3 sequence (DNA): TGTGCCACCCAGAAGGCCCCTGGAAACACCATATATTTT. Translating it yields CATQKAPGNTIYF.

A few counts support this clonotype. V is TRBV4-3 and J is TRBJ1-2; 12 bases fit TRBD1. Germline V lookup: CDR1 LGHNA, CDR2 YSLEER. The CDR3 loop spans 17 amino acids. Trimming cost V 3 bases and J 2 bases; bases outside gene matches: 7. The CDR3 loop is CASSHGTGGARNYGYTF. The CDR3, as DNA: TGCGCCAGCAGCCATGGGACAGGGGGCGCGAGGAACTATGGCTACACCTTC.

The chain links TRBV11-2 to TRBJ2-3; D remains ambiguous. This CDR3 is 15 amino acids long. CDR1 is SGHAT, CDR2 FQNNGV, per germline. Trimming removed 5 bases from V and 3 bases from J, with 15 bases in between. The CDR3 sequence: CASSLVMGWTDTQYF. The CDR3 bases are TGTGCCAGCAGCCTAGTAATGGGGTGGACAGATACGCAGTATTTT.

This clonotype occurred many times. The chain has TRBV12-3 or TRBV12-4 and TRBJ2-3; D is possibly TRBD1 or TRBD2 (6 bases each). The length of the CDR3 is 12 residues. V was clipped by 8 bases and J by 8 bases, with 14 bases between them. The CDR3, as DNA: TGTGCCAGCGAAGGGGGGCTGACTACGCAGTATTTT. It specifies CASEGGLTTQYF.

This clonotype was picked up a small number of times. The chain recombines TRBV20-1 with TRBJ2-7; D is unclear. The CDR3 length is 14 residues. The germline gives CDR1 DFQATT, CDR2 SNEGSKA (reference sequence). V lost 2 bases to trimming and J lost 0 bases, with 11 bases between them. This chain's CDR3 is CSARSPAASYEQYF. CDR3 nucleotide sequence: TGCAGTGCTAGAAGTCCCGCCGCCTCCTACGAGCAGTACTTC.